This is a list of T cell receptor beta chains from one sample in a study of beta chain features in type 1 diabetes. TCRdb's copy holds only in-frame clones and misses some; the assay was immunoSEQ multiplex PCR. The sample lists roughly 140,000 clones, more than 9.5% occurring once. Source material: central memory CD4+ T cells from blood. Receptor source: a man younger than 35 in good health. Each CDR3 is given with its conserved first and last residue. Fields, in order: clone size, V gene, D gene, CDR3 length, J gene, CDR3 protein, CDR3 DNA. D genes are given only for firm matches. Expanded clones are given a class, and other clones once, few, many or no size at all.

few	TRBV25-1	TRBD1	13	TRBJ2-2	CASKGQGIGELFF	TGTGCCAGTAAGGGACAGGGGATCGGGGAGCTGTTTTTT
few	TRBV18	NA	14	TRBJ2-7	CASSRGDTSYEQYF	TGTGCCAGCTCACGGGGGGATACCTCCTACGAGCAGTACTTC
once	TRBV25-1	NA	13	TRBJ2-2	CASSGRGTGELFF	TGTGCCAGCAGTGGCCGTGGCACCGGGGAGCTGTTTTTT
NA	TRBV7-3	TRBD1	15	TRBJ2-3	CASARDRDSKDTQYF	TGTGCCAGCGCCCGGGACAGAGACTCGAAAGATACGCAGTATTTT
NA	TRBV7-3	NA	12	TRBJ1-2	CASSLNRYGYTF	TGTGCCAGCAGCTTAAACCGGTATGGCTACACCTTC
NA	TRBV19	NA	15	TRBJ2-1	CASSRQGLGYNEQFF	TGTGCCAGTAGTAGACAAGGTTTAGGGTACAATGAGCAGTTCTTC
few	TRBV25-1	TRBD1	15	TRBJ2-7	CASRHGGQGGYEQYF	TGTGCCAGCAGACATGGGGGACAGGGTGGGTACGAGCAGTACTTC
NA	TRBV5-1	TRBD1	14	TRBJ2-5	CASSLQGDQETQYF	TGCGCCAGCAGCTTACAGGGGGACCAAGAGACCCAGTACTTC
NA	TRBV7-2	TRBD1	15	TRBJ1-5	CASSPDRGRSQPQHF	TGTGCCAGCAGCCCCGACAGGGGGCGAAGTCAGCCCCAGCATTTT
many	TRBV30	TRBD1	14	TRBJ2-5	CAWSDRGRSWTQYF	TGTGCCTGGAGTGACAGGGGGCGCAGTTGGACCCAGTACTTC
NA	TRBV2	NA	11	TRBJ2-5	CASKYQETQYF	TGTGCCAGCAAGTACCAAGAGACCCAGTACTTC
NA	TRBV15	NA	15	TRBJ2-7	CATSRERDSSYEQYF	TGTGCCACCAGCAGAGAGCGGGACAGCTCCTACGAGCAGTACTTC
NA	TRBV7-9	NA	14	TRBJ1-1	CASSFGARNTEAFF	TGTGCCAGCAGCTTTGGTGCGAGGAACACTGAAGCTTTCTTT
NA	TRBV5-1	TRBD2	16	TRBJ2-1	CASSLGTSVPGNEQFF	TGCGCCAGCAGCTTGGGGACTAGCGTCCCGGGCAATGAGCAGTTCTTC
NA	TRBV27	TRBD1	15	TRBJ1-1	CASSADRQGAGEAFF	TGTGCCAGCAGCGCAGACCGACAGGGGGCAGGCGAAGCTTTCTTT
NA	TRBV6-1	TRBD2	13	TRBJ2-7	CATASGGTYEQYF	TGTGCCACCGCTTCGGGAGGGACCTACGAGCAGTACTTC
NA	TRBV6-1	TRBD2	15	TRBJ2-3	CASSDGGLGTDTQYF	TGTGCCAGCAGTGATGGGGGACTAGGGACAGATACGCAGTATTTT
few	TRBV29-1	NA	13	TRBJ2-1	CSIGQYSYNEQFF	TGCAGCATTGGACAGTACTCCTACAATGAGCAGTTCTTC
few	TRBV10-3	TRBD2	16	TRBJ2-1	CAISESISGRLGEQFF	TGTGCCATCAGTGAGTCGATTAGCGGGAGGTTAGGAGAGCAGTTCTTC
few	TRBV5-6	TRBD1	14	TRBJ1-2	CASSRGTESYGYTF	TGTGCCAGCAGCCGAGGGACAGAATCCTATGGCTACACCTTC
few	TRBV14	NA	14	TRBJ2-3	CASRGRANTDTQYF	TGTGCCAGCAGGGGTAGGGCCAACACAGATACGCAGTATTTT
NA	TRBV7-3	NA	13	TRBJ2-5	CASSDTPRGTQYF	TGTGCCAGCAGCGATACACCAAGGGGGACCCAGTACTTC
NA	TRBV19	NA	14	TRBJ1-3	CASRSQGSGNTIYF	TGTGCCAGTAGATCACAGGGATCTGGAAACACCATATATTTT
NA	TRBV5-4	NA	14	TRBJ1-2	CASSSTKTSYGYTF	TGTGCCAGCAGCTCGACAAAAACTTCCTATGGCTACACCTTC
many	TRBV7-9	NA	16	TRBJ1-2	CAIPLARGFTPYGYTF	TGTGCCATCCCACTAGCTAGGGGGTTCACTCCCTATGGCTACACCTTC
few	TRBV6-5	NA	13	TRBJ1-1	CASSYLDRTKAFF	TGTGCCAGCAGTTACCTAGACAGGACCAAAGCTTTCTTT
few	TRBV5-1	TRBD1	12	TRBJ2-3	CASSPGGLTQYF	TGCGCCAGCAGTCCAGGGGGCTTGACGCAGTATTTT